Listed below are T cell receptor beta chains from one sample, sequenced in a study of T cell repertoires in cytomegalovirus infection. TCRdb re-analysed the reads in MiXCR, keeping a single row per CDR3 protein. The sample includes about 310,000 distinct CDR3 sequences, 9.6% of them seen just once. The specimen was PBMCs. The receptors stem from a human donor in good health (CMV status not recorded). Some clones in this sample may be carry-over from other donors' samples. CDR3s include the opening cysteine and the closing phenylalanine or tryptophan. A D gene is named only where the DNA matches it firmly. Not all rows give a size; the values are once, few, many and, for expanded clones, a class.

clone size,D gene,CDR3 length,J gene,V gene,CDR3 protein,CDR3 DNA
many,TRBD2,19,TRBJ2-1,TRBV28,CASSLRDRTTSGGYNEQFF,TGTGCCAGCAGTTTGAGGGACCGTACGACTAGCGGGGGATACAATGAGCAGTTCTTC
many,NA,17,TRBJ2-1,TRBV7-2,CASSLKLWRARYNEQFF,TGTGCCAGCAGCTTGAAGTTGTGGAGGGCTCGCTACAATGAGCAGTTCTTC
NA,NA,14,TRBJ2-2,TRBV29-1,CSAETVANTGELFF,TGCAGCGCGGAAACAGTCGCGAACACCGGGGAGCTGTTTTTT
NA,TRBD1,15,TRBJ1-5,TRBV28,CASSFEDRGQQPQHF,TGTGCCAGCAGTTTTGAGGACAGGGGGCAACAGCCCCAGCATTTT
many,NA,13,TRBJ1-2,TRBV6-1,CASSYEEIYGYTF,TGTGCCAGCAGCTACGAGGAGATCTATGGCTACACCTTC
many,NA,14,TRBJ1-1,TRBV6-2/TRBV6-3,CASTLSGGRTEAFF,TGTGCCAGCACTCTTTCGGGGGGAAGGACTGAAGCTTTCTTT
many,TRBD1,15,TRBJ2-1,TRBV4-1,CASSQGQGANNEQFF,TGCGCCAGCAGCCAAGGACAGGGGGCGAACAATGAGCAGTTCTTC
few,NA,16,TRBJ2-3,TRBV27,CASSLKGGTSTDTQYF,TGTGCCAGCAGTTTAAAGGGGGGTACCTCCACAGATACGCAGTATTTT
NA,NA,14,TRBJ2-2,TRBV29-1,CSTSSDREAGELFF,TGCAGCACCAGTTCTGACAGGGAGGCCGGGGAGCTGTTTTTT
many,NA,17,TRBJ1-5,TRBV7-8,CASSLFWEGRSNQPQHF,TGTGCCAGCAGCTTATTTTGGGAGGGACGAAGCAATCAGCCCCAGCATTTT
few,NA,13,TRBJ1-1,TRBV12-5,CASGPDRNTEAFF,TGTGCTAGTGGTCCGGACAGGAACACTGAAGCTTTCTTT
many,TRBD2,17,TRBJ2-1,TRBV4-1,CASSQAWGGVSYNEQFF,TGCGCCAGCAGCCAAGCTTGGGGGGGAGTCTCCTACAATGAGCAGTTCTTC
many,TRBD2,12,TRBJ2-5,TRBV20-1,CSARGLAGEEYF,TGCAGTGCTCGGGGACTAGCGGGGGAAGAGTACTTC
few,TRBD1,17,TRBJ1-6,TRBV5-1,CASSLEPRTGPNSPLHF,TGCGCCAGCAGCTTGGAGCCCCGGACAGGACCTAATTCACCCCTCCACTTT
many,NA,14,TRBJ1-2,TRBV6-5,CASSDPGFRGGYTF,TGTGCCAGCTCCGATCCGGGATTTCGGGGAGGCTACACCTTC
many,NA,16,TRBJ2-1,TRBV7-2,CASSLAWGGGIDEQFF,TGTGCCAGCAGCTTAGCGTGGGGGGGCGGGATCGATGAGCAGTTCTTC
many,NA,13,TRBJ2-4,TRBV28,CASSLPGGNIQYF,TGTGCCAGCAGTTTACCAGGTGGAAACATTCAGTACTTC
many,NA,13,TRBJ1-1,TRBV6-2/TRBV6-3,CASSYPLNTEAFF,TGTGCCAGCAGTTACCCTTTGAACACTGAAGCTTTCTTT